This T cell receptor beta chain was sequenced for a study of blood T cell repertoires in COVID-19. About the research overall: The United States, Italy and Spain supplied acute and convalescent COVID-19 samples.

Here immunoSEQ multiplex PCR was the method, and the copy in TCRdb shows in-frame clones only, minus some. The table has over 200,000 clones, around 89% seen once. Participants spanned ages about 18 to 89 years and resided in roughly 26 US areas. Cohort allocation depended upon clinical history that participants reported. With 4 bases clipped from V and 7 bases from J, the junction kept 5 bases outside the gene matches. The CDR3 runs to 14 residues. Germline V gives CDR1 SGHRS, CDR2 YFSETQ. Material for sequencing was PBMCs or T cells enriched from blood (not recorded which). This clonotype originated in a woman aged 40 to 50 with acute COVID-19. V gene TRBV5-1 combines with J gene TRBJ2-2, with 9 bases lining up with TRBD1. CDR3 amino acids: CASSRGQGDGELFF. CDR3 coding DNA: TGCGCCAGCAGCCGGGGACAGGGTGACGGGGAGCTGTTTTTT.